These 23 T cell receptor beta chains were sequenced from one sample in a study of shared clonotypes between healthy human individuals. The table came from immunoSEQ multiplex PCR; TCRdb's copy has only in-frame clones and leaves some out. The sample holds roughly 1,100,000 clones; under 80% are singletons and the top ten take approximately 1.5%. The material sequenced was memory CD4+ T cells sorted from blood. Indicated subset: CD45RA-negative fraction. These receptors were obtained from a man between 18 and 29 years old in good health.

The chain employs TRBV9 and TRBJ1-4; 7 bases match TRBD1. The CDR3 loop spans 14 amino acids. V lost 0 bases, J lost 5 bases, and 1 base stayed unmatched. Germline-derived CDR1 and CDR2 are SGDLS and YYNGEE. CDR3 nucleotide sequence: TGTGCCAGCAGCGTAGCGGGACAGAATGAAAAACTGTTTTTT. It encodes CASSVAGQNEKLFF.

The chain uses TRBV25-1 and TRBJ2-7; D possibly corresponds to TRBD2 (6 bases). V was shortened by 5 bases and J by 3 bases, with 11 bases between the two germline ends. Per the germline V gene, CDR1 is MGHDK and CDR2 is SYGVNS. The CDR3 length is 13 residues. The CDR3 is CASSSGLDYEQYF. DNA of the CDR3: TGTGCCAGCAGTTCGGGACTCGACTACGAGCAGTACTTC.

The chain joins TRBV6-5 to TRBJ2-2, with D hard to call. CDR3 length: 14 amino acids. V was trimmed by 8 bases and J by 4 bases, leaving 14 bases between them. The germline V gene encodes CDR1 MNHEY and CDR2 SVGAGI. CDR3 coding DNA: TGTGCCAGCTCCAGGACCCTGAGCACCGGGGAGCTGTTTTTT. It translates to CASSRTLSTGELFF.

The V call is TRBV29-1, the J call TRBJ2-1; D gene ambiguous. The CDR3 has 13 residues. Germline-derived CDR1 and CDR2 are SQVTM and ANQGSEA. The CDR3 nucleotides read TGCAGTACATCCCCTGTCTCCTACAATGAGCAGTTCTTC. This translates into CSTSPVSYNEQFF.

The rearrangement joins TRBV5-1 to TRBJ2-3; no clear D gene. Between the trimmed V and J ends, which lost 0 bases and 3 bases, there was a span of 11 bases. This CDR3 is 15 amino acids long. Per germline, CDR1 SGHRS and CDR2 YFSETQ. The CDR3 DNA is TGCGCCAGCAGCTTGGCCGTTTCGAGGACAGATACGCAGTATTTT. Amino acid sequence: CASSLAVSRTDTQYF.

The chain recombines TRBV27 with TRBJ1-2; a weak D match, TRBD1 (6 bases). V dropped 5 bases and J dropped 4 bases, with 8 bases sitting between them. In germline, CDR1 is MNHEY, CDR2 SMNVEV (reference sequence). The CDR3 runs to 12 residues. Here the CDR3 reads CASSPQGYGYTF. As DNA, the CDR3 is TGTGCCAGCAGTCCACAGGGCTATGGCTACACCTTC.

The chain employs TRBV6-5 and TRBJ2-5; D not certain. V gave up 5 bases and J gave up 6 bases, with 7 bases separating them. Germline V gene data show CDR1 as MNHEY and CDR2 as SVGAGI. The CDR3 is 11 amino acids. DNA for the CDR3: TGTGCCAGCAGTAGAGGCCAGACCCAGTACTTC. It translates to CASSRGQTQYF.

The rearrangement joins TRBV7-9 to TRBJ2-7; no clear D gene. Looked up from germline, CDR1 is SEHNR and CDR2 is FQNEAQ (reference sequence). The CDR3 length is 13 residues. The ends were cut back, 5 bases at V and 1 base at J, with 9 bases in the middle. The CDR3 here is CASSGAPSYEQYF. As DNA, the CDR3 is TGTGCCAGCAGCGGAGCTCCGTCCTACGAGCAGTACTTC.

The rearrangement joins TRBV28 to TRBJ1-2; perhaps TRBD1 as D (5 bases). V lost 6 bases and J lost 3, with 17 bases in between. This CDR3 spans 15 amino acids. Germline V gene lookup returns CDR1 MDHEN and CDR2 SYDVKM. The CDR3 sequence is CASSNSRDSYYGYTF. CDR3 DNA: TGTGCCAGCAGCAACTCCCGGGACTCATACTATGGCTACACCTTC.

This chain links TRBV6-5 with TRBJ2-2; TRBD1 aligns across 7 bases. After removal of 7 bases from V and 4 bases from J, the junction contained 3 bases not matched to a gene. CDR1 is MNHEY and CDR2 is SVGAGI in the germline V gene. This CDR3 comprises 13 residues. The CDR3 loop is CASIRQGTGELFF. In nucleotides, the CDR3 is TGTGCCAGCATTCGACAGGGCACCGGGGAGCTGTTTTTT.

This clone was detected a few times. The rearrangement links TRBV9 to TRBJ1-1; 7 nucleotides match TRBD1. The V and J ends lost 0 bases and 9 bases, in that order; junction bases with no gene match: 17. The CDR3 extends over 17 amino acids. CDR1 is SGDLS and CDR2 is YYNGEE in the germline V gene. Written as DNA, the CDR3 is TGTGCCAGCAGCGTAGCTACGGGGGACAGCCTTCCACTGAAAGCTTTCTTT. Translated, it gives CASSVATGDSLPLKAFF.

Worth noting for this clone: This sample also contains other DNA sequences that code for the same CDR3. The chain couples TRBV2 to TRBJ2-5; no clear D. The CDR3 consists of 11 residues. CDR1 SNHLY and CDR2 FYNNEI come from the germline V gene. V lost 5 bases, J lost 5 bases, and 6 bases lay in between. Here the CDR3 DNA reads TGTGCCAGCAGTCAACAGGAGACCCAGTACTTC. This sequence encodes CASSQQETQYF. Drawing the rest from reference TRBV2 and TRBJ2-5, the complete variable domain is EPEVTQTPSHQVTQMGQEVILRCVPISNHLYFYWYRQILGQKVEFLVSFYNNEISEKSEIFDDQFSVERPDGSNFTLKIRSTKLEDSAMYFCASSQQETQYFGPGTRLLVL.

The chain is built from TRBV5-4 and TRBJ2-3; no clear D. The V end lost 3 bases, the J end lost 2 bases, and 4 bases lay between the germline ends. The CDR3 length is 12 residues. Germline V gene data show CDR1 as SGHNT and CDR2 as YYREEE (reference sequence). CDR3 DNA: TGTGCCAGCAGCTCGACCACAGATACGCAGTATTTT. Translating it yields CASSSTTDTQYF. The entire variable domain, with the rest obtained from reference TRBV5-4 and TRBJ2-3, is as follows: ETGVTQSPTHLIKTRGQQVTLRCSSQSGHNTVSWYQQALGQGPQFIFQYYREEENGRGNFPPRFSGLQFPNYSSELNVNALELDDSALYLCASSSTTDTQYFGPGTRLTVL.

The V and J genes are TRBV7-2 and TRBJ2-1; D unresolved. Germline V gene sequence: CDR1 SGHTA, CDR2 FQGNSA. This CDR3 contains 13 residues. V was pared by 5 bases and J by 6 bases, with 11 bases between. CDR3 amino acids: CASSTPGFNEQFF. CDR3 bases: TGTGCCAGCAGCACCCCAGGATTCAATGAGCAGTTCTTC.

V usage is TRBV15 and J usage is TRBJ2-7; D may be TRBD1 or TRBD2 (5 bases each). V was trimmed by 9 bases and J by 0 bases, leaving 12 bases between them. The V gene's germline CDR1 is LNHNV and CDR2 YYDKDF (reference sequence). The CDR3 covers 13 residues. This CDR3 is CATRDGSSYEQYF. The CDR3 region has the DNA TGTGCCACTAGGGACGGTAGCTCCTACGAGCAGTACTTC.

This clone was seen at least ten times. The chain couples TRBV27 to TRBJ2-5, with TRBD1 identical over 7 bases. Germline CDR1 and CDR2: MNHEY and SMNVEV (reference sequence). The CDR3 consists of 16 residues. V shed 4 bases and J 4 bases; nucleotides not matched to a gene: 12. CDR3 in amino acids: CASSSTRGSGLETQYF. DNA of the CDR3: TGTGCCAGCAGTTCAACCAGGGGGTCAGGTTTAGAGACCCAGTACTTC.

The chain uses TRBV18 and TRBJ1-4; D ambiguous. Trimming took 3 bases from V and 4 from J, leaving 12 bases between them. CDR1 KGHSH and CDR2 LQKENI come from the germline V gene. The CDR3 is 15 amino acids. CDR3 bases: TGTGCCAGCTCACCCCGGGAAGGAGTTAATGAAAAACTGTTTTTT. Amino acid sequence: CASSPREGVNEKLFF.

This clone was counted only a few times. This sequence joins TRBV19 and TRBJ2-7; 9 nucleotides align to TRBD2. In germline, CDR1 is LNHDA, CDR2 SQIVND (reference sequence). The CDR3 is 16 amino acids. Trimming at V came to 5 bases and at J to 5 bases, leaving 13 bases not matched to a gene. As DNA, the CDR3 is TGTGCCAGTAGTGACCCCTTGGGTAGCGGGGGTCACGAGCAGTACTTC. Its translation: CASSDPLGSGGHEQYF.

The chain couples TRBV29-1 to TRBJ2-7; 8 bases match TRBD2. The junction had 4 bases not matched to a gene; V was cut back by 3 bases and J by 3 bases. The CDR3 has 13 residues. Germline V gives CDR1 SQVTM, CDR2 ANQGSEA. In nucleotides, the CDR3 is TGCAGCGTTGACCGGACTAGCCACTACGAGCAGTACTTC. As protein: CSVDRTSHYEQYF.

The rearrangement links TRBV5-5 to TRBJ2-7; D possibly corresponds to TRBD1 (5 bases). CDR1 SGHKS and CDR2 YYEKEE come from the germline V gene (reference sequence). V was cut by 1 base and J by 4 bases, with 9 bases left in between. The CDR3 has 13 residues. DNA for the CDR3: TGTGCCAGCAGCTTGAGACAGTCTTACGAGCAGTACTTC. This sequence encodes CASSLRQSYEQYF. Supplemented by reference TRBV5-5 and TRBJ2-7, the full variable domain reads DAGVTQSPTHLIKTRGQQVTLRCSPISGHKSVSWYQQVLGQGPQFIFQYYEKEERGRGNFPDRFSARQFPNYSSELNVNALLLGDSALYLCASSLRQSYEQYFGPGTRLTVT.

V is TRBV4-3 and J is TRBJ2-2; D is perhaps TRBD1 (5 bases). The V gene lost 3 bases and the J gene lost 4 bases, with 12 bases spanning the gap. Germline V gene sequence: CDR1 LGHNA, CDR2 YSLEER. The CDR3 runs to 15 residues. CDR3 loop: CASSHSRVGTGELFF. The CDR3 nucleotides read TGCGCCAGCAGCCACTCCAGGGTGGGCACCGGGGAGCTGTTTTTT.

CDR3 in amino acids: CASSIALRDSYNSPLHF. In DNA, the CDR3 is TGTGCCAGTAGTATAGCCCTAAGGGACAGCTATAATTCACCCCTCCACTTT. J is TRBJ1-6 and V is TRBV19, with 7 bases identical to TRBD1. Germline CDR1 is LNHDA and CDR2 is SQIVND (reference sequence). V dropped 1 base and J dropped 3; count of bases not matched to a gene: 6. The CDR3 covers 17 residues.

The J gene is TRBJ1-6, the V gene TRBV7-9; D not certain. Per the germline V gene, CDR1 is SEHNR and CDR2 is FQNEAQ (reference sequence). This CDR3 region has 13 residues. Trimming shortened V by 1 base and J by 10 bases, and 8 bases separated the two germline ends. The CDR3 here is CASSLVRGSPLHF. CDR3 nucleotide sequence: TGTGCCAGCAGCTTAGTTCGGGGATCACCCCTCCACTTT.